The present TCR beta chain was sequenced within a study of blood T cell repertoires in COVID-19. In the study overall: Collection of acute and convalescent COVID-19 samples took place in the United States, Italy and Spain. PBMCs, B-cell-depleted T cells, or T cells provided the cDNA or gDNA that made up the material.

Original analysis: How many nucleated cells were present was estimated from reference gene primer amplification. Assay used: immunoSEQ multiplex PCR; TCRdb lists only in-frame clones, some missing. D and trimming were read from the DNA, whereas the V and J calls and clone size are those reported in that table. The table records 20,000 to 25,000 clones, more than 70% of them present only once. The sequenced material came from peripheral blood. The TCR sequence derives from a human donor with active COVID-19. The donor label of this sample is uncertain.

DNA of the CDR3: TGCGCCAGCAGTGGACAGGGGATGGAGACCCAGTACTTC. It yields the protein CASSGQGMETQYF. V is TRBV10-2 and J is TRBJ2-5; 8 bases are shared with TRBD1. Per germline, CDR1 WSHSY and CDR2 SAAADI. The length of the CDR3 is 13 residues. V trimming: 4 bases; J trimming: 5 bases; junction bases outside the gene matches: 3.